The 6 T cell receptor beta chains presented below share a single source sample, sequenced in a study of T cell changes during pregnancy in multiple sclerosis. Sequencing used immunoSEQ multiplex PCR; TCRdb keeps in-frame clones, though not all of them. The sample shows about 43,000 clones, approximately 90% of them seen only once. The material sequenced was PBMCs (not recorded whether the cells were cultured). The receptors were gathered from a female donor with multiple sclerosis, enrolled in a pregnancy study.

The V gene is TRBV2, the J gene TRBJ2-7, with D tentatively TRBD1 (6 bases). Trimming took off 3 bases at V and 4 bases at J, with 19 bases between the two ends. Germline assignment: CDR1 SNHLY and CDR2 FYNNEI. The CDR3 totals 16 residues. The CDR3 DNA sequence: TGTGCCAGCAGTGACTCCCTGACAGGCTTATCTTACGAGCAGTACTTC. It is translated as CASSDSLTGLSYEQYF.

This clone has only one observation. The chain recombines TRBV19 with TRBJ1-5; 7 bases line up with TRBD1. The V segment lost 4 bases and the J segment 2 bases; nucleotides outside the gene matches: 11. The CDR3 spans 17 residues. CDR1 is LNHDA and CDR2 is SQIVND in the germline V gene (reference sequence). Written as DNA, the CDR3 is TGTGCCAGTAGTACCCCTGACAGGGTCGGTCGCAATCAGCCCCAGCATTTT. Translated, it gives CASSTPDRVGRNQPQHF.

The V gene is TRBV19, the J gene TRBJ2-5; 12 nucleotides agree with TRBD2. The CDR3 is made up of 15 amino acids. J lost 5 bases, V lost 3 bases, and 4 bases had no gene match. Per the germline V gene, CDR1 is LNHDA and CDR2 is SQIVND (reference sequence). This CDR3 reads CASSMTSGSTETQYF. For the CDR3, the DNA is TGTGCCAGTAGTATGACTAGCGGGAGTACCGAGACCCAGTACTTC. The complete variable domain, with remaining parts taken from reference TRBV19 and TRBJ2-5, reads DGGITQSPKYLFRKEGQNVTLSCEQNLNHDAMYWYRQDPGQGLRLIYYSQIVNDFQKGDIAEGYSVSREKKESFPLTVTSAQKNPTAFYLCASSMTSGSTETQYFGPGTRLLVL.

The rearrangement links TRBV19 to TRBJ1-5; 10 nucleotides match TRBD1. After removal of 6 bases from V and 2 bases from J, the junction contained 7 bases not matched to a gene. From germline, CDR1 is LNHDA and CDR2 SQIVND (reference sequence). This CDR3 comprises 16 residues. The CDR3 DNA is TGTGCCAGTAGCCCCGGGGGGACAGGGGGCAATCAGCCCCAGCATTTT. Protein sequence: CASSPGGTGGNQPQHF.

The chain combines TRBV21-1 with TRBJ2-5; TRBD2 is the table's D call, not checked against the DNA. TRBV21-1 is a documented pseudogene. CDR3 size: 17 residues. The CDR3 region is CASRLPGERSLRETQYF. CDR3 sequence (DNA): TGTGCCAGCAGACTACCAGGCGAGCGGAGCCTTCGAGAGACCCAGTACTTC.

The chain recombines TRBV11-3 with TRBJ2-2; maybe TRBD1 (6 bases). Germline lookup yields CDR1 SGHNT and CDR2 YENEEA. The CDR3 totals 14 residues. With 3 bases removed from V and 5 bases from J, the gap between germline ends came to 10 bases. CDR3 amino acids: CASSFGTPTGELFF. The DNA of the CDR3 is TGTGCCAGCAGCTTTGGGACACCAACCGGGGAGCTGTTTTTT.